Following are 13 T cell receptor beta chains from one sample sequenced in a study of T cells in Graves' hyperthyroidism and ophthalmopathy. Authors of the study amplified TCR beta CDR3 regions from RNA transcripts. In the first-round RT-PCR of the TCR CDR3, the HTBI primer set was used. TCRdb re-analysed the multiplex PCR reads in MiXCR, keeping a single row per CDR3 protein. Among some 600,000 distinct CDR3 sequences listed, roughly 50% were seen once. Sequencing was carried out using peripheral blood or thyroid tissue (not recorded which). These receptors were collected from a woman between 18 and 30 years old with Graves' hyperthyroidism.

In this sample, this clonotype turned up many times. The chain employs TRBV2 and TRBJ2-5; D is ambiguous. The V and J ends lost 1 base and 7 bases respectively, with 7 bases between them. The CDR3 contains 12 residues. Germline loops: CDR1 SNHLY, CDR2 FYNNEI. Here the CDR3 DNA reads TGTGCCAGCAGTGAAGGTCTTTGGACCCAGTACTTC. The encoded protein is CASSEGLWTQYF.

The rearrangement uses TRBV20-1 and TRBJ2-7; 7 positions match TRBD2. Trimming removed 6 bases from V and 3 bases from J; junction bases left unmatched: 5. The CDR3 spans 12 residues. Germline V gene lookup returns CDR1 DFQATT and CDR2 SNEGSKA (reference sequence). This chain's CDR3 is CSAKGLVYEQYF. The CDR3 coding sequence is TGCAGTGCCAAAGGACTAGTCTACGAGCAGTACTTC.

The CDR3 is CSVLDRNTDTQYF. The CDR3 nucleotides read TGCAGCGTCCTGGACAGAAACACAGATACGCAGTATTTT. The chain recombines TRBV29-1 with TRBJ2-3, with D possibly matching TRBD1 (6 bases). The length of the CDR3 is 13 residues. The V gene's germline CDR1 is SQVTM and CDR2 ANQGSEA. Trimming took off 6 bases at V and 2 bases at J, with 12 bases between the two ends.

The genes are TRBV7-6 and TRBJ2-7; a weak D match, TRBD1 (7 bases). Germline-derived CDR1 and CDR2 are SGHVS and FNYEAQ. CDR3 length: 18 amino acids. V was cut by 5 bases and J by 7 bases, with 30 bases left in between. The CDR3 coding sequence is TGTGCCAGCAGCCAGGTGGCTAGCGAGAGCAACAGGGGATGGGAGCAGTACTTC. Residues: CASSQVASESNRGWEQYF.

In its sample, this clonotype was seen many times. This chain links TRBV25-1 with TRBJ2-5; the D gene is possibly TRBD2 (5 bases). Trimming shortened V by 3 bases and J by 5 bases, and 19 bases separated the two germline ends. Germline assignment: CDR1 MGHDK and CDR2 SYGVNS. The CDR3 has 16 amino acids. CDR3 sequence (DNA): TGTGCCAGCAGTGACAAGCGACGGGGTAGGTCGGAGACCCAGTACTTC. Translation: CASSDKRRGRSETQYF. Together with reference TRBV25-1 and TRBJ2-5, the CDR3 gives the full variable domain: EADIYQTPRYLVIGTGKKITLECSQTMGHDKMYWYQQDPGMELHLIHYSYGVNSTEKGDLSSESTVSRIRTEHFPLTLESARPSHTSQYLCASSDKRRGRSETQYFGPGTRLLVL.

The chain couples TRBV7-3 to TRBJ2-5, with D uncertain. CDR1 SGHTA and CDR2 FQGTGA come from the germline V gene. The germline V and J ends were trimmed by 5 bases and 5 bases, with 15 bases remaining between them. CDR3 length: 14 amino acids. CDR3 DNA: TGTGCCAGCAGCCCAAATCTAGGGCAGGAGACCCAGTACTTC. It specifies CASSPNLGQETQYF.

This chain joins TRBV6-1 and TRBJ2-5; 15 positions agree with TRBD2. Losses at the gene ends were 6 bases for V and 5 bases for J; bases not matched to a gene: 4. CDR3 length: 15 amino acids. Germline CDR1 and CDR2: MNHNS and SASEGT. The CDR3 bases are TGTGCCAGCAGGTCCGGGACTAGCGGGAGGGAGACCCAGTACTTC. This encodes CASRSGTSGRETQYF.

The rearrangement links TRBV10-3 to TRBJ1-4; D is ambiguous. Germline-derived CDR1 and CDR2 are ENHRY and SYGVKD. Trimming shortened V by 0 bases and J by 6 bases, and 5 bases separated the two germline ends. CDR3 length: 13 amino acids. DNA for the CDR3: TGTGCCATCAGTGAGTCTCGGGATGAAAAACTGTTTTTT. Protein: CAISESRDEKLFF.

This clonotype was detected many times. V gene TRBV7-9 combines with J gene TRBJ1-6, with a tentative D call TRBD1 (5 bases). The germline gives CDR1 SEHNR, CDR2 FQNEAQ (reference sequence). The CDR3 consists of 18 residues. The V and J ends lost 1 base and 7 bases respectively, with 20 bases between them. CDR3 residues: CASSLDHRDPGPNSPLHF. The CDR3 region has the DNA TGTGCCAGCAGCTTAGACCACCGGGACCCCGGGCCCAATTCACCCCTCCACTTT.

This clonotype has more than one count but fewer than ten. The CDR3 region has the DNA TGTGCCAGCAGACGTAGGAGTAGCGGCACTGAAGCTTTCTTT. It specifies CASRRRSSGTEAFF. This chain joins TRBV7-8 and TRBJ1-1; D not resolved. The V and J ends lost 6 bases and 4 bases respectively, with 15 bases between them. This CDR3 contains 14 residues. Germline values: CDR1 SGHVS, CDR2 FQNEAQ.

This CDR3 is CSVEGSGRAAETQYF. The CDR3 coding sequence is TGCAGCGTTGAGGGTAGCGGGAGGGCCGCGGAGACCCAGTACTTC. The V and J genes are TRBV29-1 and TRBJ2-5; 11 bases fit TRBD2. The CDR3 is made up of 15 amino acids. Germline V gene data show CDR1 as SQVTM and CDR2 as ANQGSEA. J gave up 5 bases and V 3 bases, and 8 bases lay outside the gene matches.

This clonotype appeared a few times. The J gene is TRBJ1-1, the V gene TRBV5-1; D possibly corresponds to TRBD1 (6 bases). This CDR3 region has 13 residues. Trimming took off 2 bases at V and 4 bases at J, with 9 bases between the two ends. The germline V gene encodes CDR1 SGHRS and CDR2 YFSETQ. CDR3 amino acids: CASSFGDITEAFF. The DNA of the CDR3 is TGCGCCAGCAGCTTCGGGGACATCACTGAAGCTTTCTTT. Variable domain in full (rest from reference TRBV5-1 and TRBJ1-1): KAGVTQTPRYLIKTRGQQVTLSCSPISGHRSVSWYQQTPGQGLQFLFEYFSETQRNKGNFPGRFSGRQFSNSRSEMNVSTLELGDSALYLCASSFGDITEAFFGQGTRLTVV.

This clonotype has at least ten counts. CDR3 DNA: TGTGCCAGCAGCGCGACAGGCCAAGAGACCCAGTACTTC. Translated, it gives CASSATGQETQYF. The chain has TRBV7-3 and TRBJ2-5; maybe TRBD1 (6 bases). Germline V gene sequence: CDR1 SGHTA, CDR2 FQGTGA. V was pared by 5 bases and J by 1 base, with 8 bases between. The CDR3 consists of 13 residues. The entire variable domain, with the rest obtained from reference TRBV7-3 and TRBJ2-5, is as follows: GAGVSQTPSNKVTEKGKYVELRCDPISGHTALYWYRQSLGQGPEFLIYFQGTGAADDSGLPNDRFFAVRPEGSVSTLKIQRTERGDSAVYLCASSATGQETQYFGPGTRLLVL.